The clone carrying this TCR beta chain was recorded many times. Its antigen remains unknown. Each CDR3 protein gets one entry after TCRdb re-called the 5' RACE reads with MiXCR. The sample shows fewer than 150,000 distinct CDR3 sequences, roughly 7.2% of them seen only once. This entry belongs to a study of T cells after yellow fever vaccination. The overall study: Low-cell-number fractions underwent preparation using SMART-Seq v4 Ultra Low Input. Study outcomes and limitations: Abundant clonotypes from the bulk population could get into FACS-sorted repertoires as contaminants. Subsequent booster samples again held most clones from primary vaccination (96% CD4, roughly 88% CD8). Weaker overall, the secondary response nonetheless peaked faster (day 5 versus 15).

The germline V and J ends were trimmed by 6 bases and 1 base, with 20 bases remaining between them. CDR1 and CDR2 from the germline V gene are MNHEY and SMNVEV (reference sequence). CDR3 length: 17 amino acids. The origin of this receptor is a man between 18 and 35 years old who received the YFV17D yellow fever vaccine. This sequence joins TRBV27 and TRBJ2-3, with D possibly matching TRBD2 (6 bases). The sequences come from CD4+ T cells sorted from PBMCs, collected 45 days after the first yellow fever vaccination. Written as DNA, the CDR3 is TGTGCCAGCAGCCTACGCTCGGGACTCGGGGGCACAGATACGCAGTATTTT. It specifies CASSLRSGLGGTDTQYF.